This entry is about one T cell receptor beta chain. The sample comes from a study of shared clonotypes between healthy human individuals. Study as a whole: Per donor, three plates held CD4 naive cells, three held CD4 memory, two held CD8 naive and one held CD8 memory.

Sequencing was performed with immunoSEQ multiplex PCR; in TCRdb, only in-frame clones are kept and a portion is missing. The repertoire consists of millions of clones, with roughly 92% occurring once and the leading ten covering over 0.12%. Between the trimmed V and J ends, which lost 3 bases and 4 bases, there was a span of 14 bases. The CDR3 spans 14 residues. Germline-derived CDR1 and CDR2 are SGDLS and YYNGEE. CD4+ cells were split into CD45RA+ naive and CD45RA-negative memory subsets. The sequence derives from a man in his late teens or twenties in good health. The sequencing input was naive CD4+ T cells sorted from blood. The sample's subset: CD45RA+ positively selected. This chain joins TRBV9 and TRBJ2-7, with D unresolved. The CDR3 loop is CASSGQPATYEQYF. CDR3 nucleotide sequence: TGTGCCAGCAGCGGACAACCAGCAACTTACGAGCAGTACTTC.